The source of this T cell receptor beta chain is a study of T cells in Graves' hyperthyroidism and ophthalmopathy. The diagnostic basis comprised clinical symptoms, serum thyroxine and TRAb, thyroid ultrasound and orbital computed tomography. Germline V lookup: CDR1 SEHNR, CDR2 FQNEAQ (reference sequence). The V and J ends lost 2 bases and 0 bases respectively, with 10 bases between them. CDR3 length: 15 residues. RNA transcripts yielded amplified TCR beta CDR3 regions. The TCR CDR3 was amplified in a first-round RT-PCR using the HTBI primer set. Each CDR3 protein is one row after TCRdb ran MiXCR on the multiplex PCR reads. Among approximately 34,000 distinct CDR3 sequences listed, about 52% were seen once. Findings and caveats of the study: A 13 V-J model separated ophthalmopathy from stable hyperthyroidism.

With regard to this clonotype: Its antigen is as yet unknown.

Sequences were obtained from blood. This chain connects TRBV7-9 to TRBJ1-1; D is ambiguous. The clonotype comes from a woman between 40 and 50 years old with Graves' ophthalmopathy. CDR3 sequence: CASSLYATVNTEAFF. CDR3 nucleotides: TGTGCCAGCAGCTTATATGCAACGGTGAACACTGAAGCTTTCTTT.